This T cell receptor (beta chain) was found in a study of OX40 agonist ivuxolimab in advanced cancers. Germline V gives CDR1 PRHDT, CDR2 FYEKMQ (reference sequence). The CDR3 has 17 residues. Trimming shortened V by 0 bases and J by 4 bases, and 15 bases separated the two germline ends. As to this clone: Its antigen is unknown.

The study, taken as a whole, reports: Normalized expansion of T-cell clones was also low for some nonresponders. More expanded clones were found, on average, in CD8+ than in CD4+ T cells.

The protocol was immunoSEQ multiplex PCR, while the TCRdb copy is restricted to in-frame clones and leaves out a portion. The table includes some 95,000 clones, 92% detected once. The rearrangement uses TRBV13 and TRBJ2-2, with D maybe TRBD2 (5 bases). The sequence derives from an adult with an advanced solid tumor such as melanoma, head and neck, liver or kidney cancer. The material was CD4+ or CD8+ T cells sorted from blood, obtained in a trial of the OX40 agonist ivuxolimab. The CDR3 DNA follows: TGTGCCAGCAGCTTAGGTGGCGGTGCCGGGGTCACCGGGGAGCTGTTTTTT. The encoded protein is CASSLGGGAGVTGELFF.